This record covers a single T cell receptor (beta chain). The antigen remains unidentified. V lost 8 bases and J lost 9; bases outside the gene matches: 13. From germline, CDR1 is LNHDA and CDR2 SQIVND (reference sequence). The CDR3 contains 15 residues. Every bit of the isolated RNA underwent reverse transcription, so sequencing read expressed TCRB transcripts. Per sample, stem cell-like memory T cell libraries averaged roughly 990,000 reads. Generated by immunoSEQ multiplex PCR, the TCRdb table keeps only in-frame clones and is missing some. In the table there are 65,000 to 100,000 clones, about 32% of which are singletons. These data are taken from a study of beta chain features in type 1 diabetes. Findings and caveats of the study: In the patient group, naive, central memory and Treg TCRB repertoires seemed more alike than in the healthy donor group.

The source of this sequence is a woman aged 18-29 years in good health. The genes are TRBV19 and TRBJ2-4; the match to TRBD1 covers 10 bases. The sequenced material came from stem cell memory CD4+ T cells from blood. CDR3 DNA sequence: TGTGCCAGTTCGCCCCACCGGGACAGGGGAGGCATTCAGTACTTC. Amino acids: CASSPHRDRGGIQYF. The variable domain in full, completed from reference TRBV19 and TRBJ2-4, reads DGGITQSPKYLFRKEGQNVTLSCEQNLNHDAMYWYRQDPGQGLRLIYYSQIVNDFQKGDIAEGYSVSREKKESFPLTVTSAQKNPTAFYLCASSPHRDRGGIQYFGAGTRLSVL.